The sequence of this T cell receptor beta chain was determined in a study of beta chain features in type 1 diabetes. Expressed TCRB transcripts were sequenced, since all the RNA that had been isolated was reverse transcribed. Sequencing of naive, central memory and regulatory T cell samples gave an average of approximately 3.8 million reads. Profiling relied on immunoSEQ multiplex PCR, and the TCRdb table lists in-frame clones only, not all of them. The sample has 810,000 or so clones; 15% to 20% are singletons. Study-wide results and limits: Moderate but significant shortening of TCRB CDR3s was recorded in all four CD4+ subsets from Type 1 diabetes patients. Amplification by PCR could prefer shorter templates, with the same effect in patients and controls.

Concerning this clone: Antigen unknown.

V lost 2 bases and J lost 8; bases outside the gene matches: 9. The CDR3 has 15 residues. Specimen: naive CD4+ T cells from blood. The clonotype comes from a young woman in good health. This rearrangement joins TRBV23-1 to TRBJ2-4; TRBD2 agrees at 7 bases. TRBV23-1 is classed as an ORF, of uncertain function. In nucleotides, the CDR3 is TGCGCCAGCAGTCAAGCTAGCGGCATCGGGTACATTCAGTACTTC. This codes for CASSQASGIGYIQYF.